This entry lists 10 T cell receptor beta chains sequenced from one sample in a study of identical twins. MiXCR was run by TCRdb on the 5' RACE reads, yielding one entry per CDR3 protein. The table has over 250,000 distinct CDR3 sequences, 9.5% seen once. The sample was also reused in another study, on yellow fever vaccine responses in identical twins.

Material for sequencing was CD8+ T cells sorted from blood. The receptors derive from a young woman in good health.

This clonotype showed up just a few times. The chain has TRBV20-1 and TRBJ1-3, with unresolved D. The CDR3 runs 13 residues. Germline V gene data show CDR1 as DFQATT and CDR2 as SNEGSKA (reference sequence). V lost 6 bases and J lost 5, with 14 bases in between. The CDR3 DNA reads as TGCAGTGCCAGCATGACGCCGAGAAACACCATATATTTT. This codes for CSASMTPRNTIYF.

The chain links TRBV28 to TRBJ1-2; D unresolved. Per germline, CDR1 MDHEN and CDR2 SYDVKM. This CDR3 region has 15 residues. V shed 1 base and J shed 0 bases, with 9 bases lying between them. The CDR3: CASSLSLLANYGYTF. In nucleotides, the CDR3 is TGTGCCAGCAGTTTATCTCTGCTCGCTAACTATGGCTACACCTTC.

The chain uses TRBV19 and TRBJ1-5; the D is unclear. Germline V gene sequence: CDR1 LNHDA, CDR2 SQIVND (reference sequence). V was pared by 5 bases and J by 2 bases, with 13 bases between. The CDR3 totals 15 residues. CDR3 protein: CASSVGLGGNQPQHF. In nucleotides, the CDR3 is TGTGCCAGTAGTGTCGGGCTTGGGGGCAATCAGCCCCAGCATTTT.

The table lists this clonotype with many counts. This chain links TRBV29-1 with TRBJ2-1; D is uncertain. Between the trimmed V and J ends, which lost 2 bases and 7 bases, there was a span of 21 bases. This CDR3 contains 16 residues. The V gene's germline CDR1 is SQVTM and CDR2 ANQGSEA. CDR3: CSVEWAEWESRNEQFF. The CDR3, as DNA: TGCAGCGTTGAATGGGCAGAATGGGAATCTCGGAATGAGCAGTTCTTC.

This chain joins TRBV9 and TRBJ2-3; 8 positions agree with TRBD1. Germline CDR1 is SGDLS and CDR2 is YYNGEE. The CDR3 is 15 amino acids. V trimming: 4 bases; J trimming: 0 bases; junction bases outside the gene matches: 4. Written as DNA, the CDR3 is TGTGCCAGCAGCCCCCGACAGGGGAGCACAGATACGCAGTATTTT. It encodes CASSPRQGSTDTQYF. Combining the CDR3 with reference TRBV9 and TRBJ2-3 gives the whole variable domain DSGVTQTPKHLITATGQRVTLRCSPRSGDLSVYWYQQSLDQGLQFLIQYYNGEERAKGNILERFSAQQFPDLHSELNLSSLELGDSALYFCASSPRQGSTDTQYFGPGTRLTVL.

The CDR3 region is CSAQLVGSYEQYF. CDR3 nucleotides: TGCAGTGCTCAACTCGTAGGCTCCTACGAGCAGTACTTC. The chain couples TRBV20-1 to TRBJ2-7; no reliable D call. The CDR3 length is 13 residues. The germline CDR1 and CDR2 sequences are DFQATT and SNEGSKA (reference sequence). Trimming took off 5 bases at V and 0 bases at J, with 11 bases between the two ends.

This CDR3 is CASSESGGSDTQYF. The CDR3 nucleotides read TGCGCCAGCAGTGAGTCGGGCGGCTCAGATACGCAGTATTTT. The genes are TRBV10-2 and TRBJ2-3; D remains ambiguous. CDR1 and CDR2 (germline): WSHSY, SAAADI. The CDR3 spans 14 residues. Trimming took 0 bases from V and 4 from J, leaving 8 bases between them.

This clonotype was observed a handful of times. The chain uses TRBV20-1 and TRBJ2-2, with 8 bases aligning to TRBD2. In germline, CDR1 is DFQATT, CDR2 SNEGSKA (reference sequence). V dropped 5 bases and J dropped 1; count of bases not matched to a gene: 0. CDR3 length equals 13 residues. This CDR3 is CSAGTRNTGELFF. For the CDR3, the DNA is TGCAGTGCTGGGACTAGGAACACCGGGGAGCTGTTTTTT.

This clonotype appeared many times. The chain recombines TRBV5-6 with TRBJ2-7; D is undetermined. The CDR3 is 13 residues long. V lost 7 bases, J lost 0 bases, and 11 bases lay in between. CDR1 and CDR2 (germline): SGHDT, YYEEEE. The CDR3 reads CASAPASSYEQYF. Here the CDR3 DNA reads TGTGCCAGCGCACCAGCTTCCTCCTACGAGCAGTACTTC. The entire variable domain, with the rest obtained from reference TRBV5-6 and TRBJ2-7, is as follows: DAGVTQSPTHLIKTRGQQVTLRCSPKSGHDTVSWYQQALGQGPQFIFQYYEEEERQRGNFPDRFSGHQFPNYSSELNVNALLLGDSALYLCASAPASSYEQYFGPGTRLTVT.

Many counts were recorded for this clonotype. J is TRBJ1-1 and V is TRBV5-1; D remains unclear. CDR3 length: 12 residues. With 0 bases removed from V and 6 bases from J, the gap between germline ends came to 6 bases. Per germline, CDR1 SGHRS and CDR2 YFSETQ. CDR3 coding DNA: TGCGCCAGCAGCTTGGAAGGTTCTGAAGCTTTCTTT. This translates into CASSLEGSEAFF.